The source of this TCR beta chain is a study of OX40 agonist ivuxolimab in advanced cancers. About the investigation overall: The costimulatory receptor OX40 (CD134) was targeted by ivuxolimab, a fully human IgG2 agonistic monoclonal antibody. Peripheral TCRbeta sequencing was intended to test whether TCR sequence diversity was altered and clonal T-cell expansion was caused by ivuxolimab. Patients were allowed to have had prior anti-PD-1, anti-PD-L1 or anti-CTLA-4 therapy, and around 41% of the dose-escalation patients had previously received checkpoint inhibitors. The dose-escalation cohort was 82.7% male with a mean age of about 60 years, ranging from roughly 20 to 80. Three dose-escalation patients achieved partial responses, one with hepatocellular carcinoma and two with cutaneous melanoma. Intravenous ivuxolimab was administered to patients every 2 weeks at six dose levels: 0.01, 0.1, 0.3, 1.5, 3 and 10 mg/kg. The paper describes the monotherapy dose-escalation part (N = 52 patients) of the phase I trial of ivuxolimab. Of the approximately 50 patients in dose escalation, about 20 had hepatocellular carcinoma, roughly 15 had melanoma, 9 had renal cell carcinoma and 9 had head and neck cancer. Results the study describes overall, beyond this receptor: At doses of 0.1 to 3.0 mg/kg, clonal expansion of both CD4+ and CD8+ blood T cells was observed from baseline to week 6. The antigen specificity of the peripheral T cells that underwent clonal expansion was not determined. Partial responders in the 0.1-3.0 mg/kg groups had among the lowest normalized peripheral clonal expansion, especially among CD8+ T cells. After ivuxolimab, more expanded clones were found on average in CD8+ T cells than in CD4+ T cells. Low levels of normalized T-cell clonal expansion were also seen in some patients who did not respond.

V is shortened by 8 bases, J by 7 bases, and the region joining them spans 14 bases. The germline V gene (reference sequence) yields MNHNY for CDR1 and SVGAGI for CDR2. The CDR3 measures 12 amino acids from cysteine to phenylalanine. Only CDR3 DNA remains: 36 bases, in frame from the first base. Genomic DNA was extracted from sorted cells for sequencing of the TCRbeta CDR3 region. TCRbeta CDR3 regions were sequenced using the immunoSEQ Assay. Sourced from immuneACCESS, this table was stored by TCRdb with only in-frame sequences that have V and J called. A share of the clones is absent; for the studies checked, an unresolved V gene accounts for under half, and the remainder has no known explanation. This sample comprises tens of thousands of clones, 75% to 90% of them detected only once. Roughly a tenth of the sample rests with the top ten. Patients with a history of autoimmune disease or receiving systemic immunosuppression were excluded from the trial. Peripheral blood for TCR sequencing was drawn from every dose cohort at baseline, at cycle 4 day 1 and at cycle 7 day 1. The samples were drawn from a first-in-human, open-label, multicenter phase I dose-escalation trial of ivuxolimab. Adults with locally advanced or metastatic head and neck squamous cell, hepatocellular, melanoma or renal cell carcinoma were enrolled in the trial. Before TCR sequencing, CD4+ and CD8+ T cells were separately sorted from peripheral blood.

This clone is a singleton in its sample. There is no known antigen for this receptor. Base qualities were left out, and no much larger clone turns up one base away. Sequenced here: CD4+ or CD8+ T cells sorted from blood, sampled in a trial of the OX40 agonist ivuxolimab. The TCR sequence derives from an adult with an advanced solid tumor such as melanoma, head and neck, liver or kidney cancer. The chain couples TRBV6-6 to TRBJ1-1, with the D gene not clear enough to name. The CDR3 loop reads CASGIRLGEAFF. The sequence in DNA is TGTGCCAGCGGGATCAGGCTGGGTGAAGCTTTCTTT.